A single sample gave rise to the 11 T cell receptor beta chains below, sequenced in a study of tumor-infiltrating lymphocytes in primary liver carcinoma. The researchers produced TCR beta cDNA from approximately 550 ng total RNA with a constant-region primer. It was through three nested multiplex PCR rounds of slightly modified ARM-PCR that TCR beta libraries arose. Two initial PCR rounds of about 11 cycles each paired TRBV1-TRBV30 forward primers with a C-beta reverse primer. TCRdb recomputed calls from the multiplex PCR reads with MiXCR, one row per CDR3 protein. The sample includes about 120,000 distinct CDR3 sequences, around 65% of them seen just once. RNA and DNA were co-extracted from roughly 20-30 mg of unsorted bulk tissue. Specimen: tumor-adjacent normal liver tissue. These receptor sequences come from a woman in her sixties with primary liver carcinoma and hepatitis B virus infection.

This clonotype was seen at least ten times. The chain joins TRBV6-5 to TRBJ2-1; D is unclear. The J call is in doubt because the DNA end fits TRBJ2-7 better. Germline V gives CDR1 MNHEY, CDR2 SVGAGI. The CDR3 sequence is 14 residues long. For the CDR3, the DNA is TGTGCCAGCAGTTACTCGAGTCTGGGTAATGAGCAGTACTTC. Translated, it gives CASSYSSLGNEQYF.

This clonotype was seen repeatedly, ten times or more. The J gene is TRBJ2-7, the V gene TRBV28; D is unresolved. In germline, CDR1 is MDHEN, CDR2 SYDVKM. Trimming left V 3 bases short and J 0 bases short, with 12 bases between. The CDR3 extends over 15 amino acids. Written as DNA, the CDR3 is TGTGCCAGCAGTTTTTCCGGCAGCAGCTCCTACGAGCAGTACTTC. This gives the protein CASSFSGSSSYEQYF.

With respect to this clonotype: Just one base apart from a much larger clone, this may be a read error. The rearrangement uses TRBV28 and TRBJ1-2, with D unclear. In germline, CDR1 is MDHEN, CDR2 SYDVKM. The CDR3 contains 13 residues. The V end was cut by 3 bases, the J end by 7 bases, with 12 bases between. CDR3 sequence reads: CASSFGGMVGYTF. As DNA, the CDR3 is TGTGCCAGCAGTTTCGGAGGGATGGTTGGCTACACCTTC.

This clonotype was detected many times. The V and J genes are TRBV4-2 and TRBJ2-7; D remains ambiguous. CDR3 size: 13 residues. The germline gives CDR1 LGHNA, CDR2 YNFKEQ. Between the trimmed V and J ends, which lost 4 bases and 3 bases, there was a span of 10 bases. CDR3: CASSPRLLYEQYF. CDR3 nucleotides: TGTGCCAGCAGCCCCCGTTTACTCTACGAGCAGTACTTC.

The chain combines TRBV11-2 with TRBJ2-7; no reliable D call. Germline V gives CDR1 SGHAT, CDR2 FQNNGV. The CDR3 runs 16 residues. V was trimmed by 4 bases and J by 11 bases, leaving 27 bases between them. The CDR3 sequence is CASSSISRSGSYVKYF. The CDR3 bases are TGTGCCAGCAGCTCGATTAGCAGGAGTGGGTCCTACGTGAAGTACTTC.

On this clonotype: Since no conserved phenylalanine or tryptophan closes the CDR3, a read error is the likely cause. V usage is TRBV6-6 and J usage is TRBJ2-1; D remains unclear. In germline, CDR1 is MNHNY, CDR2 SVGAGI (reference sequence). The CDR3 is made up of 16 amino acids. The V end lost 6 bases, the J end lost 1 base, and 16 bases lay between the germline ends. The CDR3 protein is CASSPGGIRSYNEQFL. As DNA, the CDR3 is TGTGCCAGCAGCCCCGGTGGGATCAGATCCTACAATGAGCAGTTCCTC.

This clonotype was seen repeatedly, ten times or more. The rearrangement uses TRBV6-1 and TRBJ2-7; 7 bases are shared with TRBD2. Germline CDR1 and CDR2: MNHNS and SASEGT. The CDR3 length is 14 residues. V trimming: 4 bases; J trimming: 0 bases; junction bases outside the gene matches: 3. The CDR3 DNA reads TGTGCCAGCAGTGGGGGGGGTTTCTCCTACGAGCAGTACTTC. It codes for CASSGGGFSYEQYF.

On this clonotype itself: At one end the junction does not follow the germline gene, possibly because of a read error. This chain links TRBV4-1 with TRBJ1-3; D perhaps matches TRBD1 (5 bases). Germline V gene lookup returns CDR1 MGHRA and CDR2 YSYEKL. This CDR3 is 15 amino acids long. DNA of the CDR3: TGCGTCAGCAGCCAAGAAGCGGGACCTGGACACACCATATATTTT. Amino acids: CVSSQEAGPGHTIYF.

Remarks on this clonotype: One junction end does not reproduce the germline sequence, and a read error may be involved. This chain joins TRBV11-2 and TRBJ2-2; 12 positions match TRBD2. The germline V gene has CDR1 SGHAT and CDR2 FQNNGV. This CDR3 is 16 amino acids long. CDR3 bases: TGCGCCGGCAGCAGACTAGCGGGAGTAGGCACCAGGGAGCTGATTTTT. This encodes CAGSRLAGVGTRELIF.

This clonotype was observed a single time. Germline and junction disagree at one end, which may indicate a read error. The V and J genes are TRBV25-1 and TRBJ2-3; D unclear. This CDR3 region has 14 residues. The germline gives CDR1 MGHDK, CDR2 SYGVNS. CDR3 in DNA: TGTGCCAGCTCTAAGCGAAAAAACGCAGATATGCAGTATTTT. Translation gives CASSKRKNADMQYF.

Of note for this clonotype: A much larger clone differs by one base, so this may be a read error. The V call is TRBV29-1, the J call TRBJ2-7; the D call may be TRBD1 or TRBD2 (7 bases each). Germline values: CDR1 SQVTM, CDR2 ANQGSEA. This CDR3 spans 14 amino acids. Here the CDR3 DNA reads TGCATCGTTGAAGATGGGCAGGGGGGGTACGAGCAGTACTTC. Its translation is CIVEDGQGGYEQYF.